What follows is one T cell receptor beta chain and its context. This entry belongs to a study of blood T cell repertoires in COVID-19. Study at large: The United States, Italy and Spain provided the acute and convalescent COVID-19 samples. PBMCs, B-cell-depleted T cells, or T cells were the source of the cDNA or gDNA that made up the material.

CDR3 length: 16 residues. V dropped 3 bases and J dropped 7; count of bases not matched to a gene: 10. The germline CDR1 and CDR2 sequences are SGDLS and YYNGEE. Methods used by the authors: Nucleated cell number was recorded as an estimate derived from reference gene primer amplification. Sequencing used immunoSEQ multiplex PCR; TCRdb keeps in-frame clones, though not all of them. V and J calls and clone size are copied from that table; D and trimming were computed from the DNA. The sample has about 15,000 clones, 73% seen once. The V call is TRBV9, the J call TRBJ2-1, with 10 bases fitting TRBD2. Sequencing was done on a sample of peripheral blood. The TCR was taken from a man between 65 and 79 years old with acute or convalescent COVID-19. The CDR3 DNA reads TGTGCCAGCAGCGGTCCCTGGACTAGCGGATTAAATGAGCAGTTCTTC. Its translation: CASSGPWTSGLNEQFF.